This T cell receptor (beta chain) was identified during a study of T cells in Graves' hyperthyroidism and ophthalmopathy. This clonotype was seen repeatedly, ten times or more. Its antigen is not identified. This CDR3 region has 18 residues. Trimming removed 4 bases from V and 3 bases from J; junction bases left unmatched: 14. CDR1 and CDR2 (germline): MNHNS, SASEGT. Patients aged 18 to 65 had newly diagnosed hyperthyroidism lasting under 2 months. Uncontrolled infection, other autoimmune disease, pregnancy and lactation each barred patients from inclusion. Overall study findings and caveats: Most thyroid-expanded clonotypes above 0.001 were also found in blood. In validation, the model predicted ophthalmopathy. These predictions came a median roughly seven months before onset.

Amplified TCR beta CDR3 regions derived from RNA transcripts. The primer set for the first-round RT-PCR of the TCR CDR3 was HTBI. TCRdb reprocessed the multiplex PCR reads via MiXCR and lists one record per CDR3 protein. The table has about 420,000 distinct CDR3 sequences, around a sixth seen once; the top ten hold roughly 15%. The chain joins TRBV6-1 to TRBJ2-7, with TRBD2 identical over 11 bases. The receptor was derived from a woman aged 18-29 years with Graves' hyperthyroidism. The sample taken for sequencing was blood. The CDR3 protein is CASSGQPLAGGSHYEQYF. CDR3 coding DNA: TGTGCCAGCAGTGGGCAGCCTTTAGCGGGAGGGTCCCACTACGAGCAGTACTTC.